The present T cell receptor (beta chain) was sequenced within a study of OX40 agonist ivuxolimab in advanced cancers. Looking at the study overall: Each patient was given ivuxolimab into a vein every 2 weeks, at 0.01 to 10 mg/kg.

Sequencing used immunoSEQ multiplex PCR; TCRdb keeps in-frame clones, though not all of them. The sample has 35,000 to 40,000 clones, roughly 90% seen once. The V and J ends lost 5 bases and 6 bases respectively, with 1 base between them. This CDR3 region has 10 residues. From germline, CDR1 is SEHNR and CDR2 FQNEAQ (reference sequence). Worth noting for this clone: Antigen: not known.

Study results and limitations: Averaged across samples, CD8+ T cells carried more expanded clones than CD4+ did. Antigens targeted by the expanded peripheral T cells were not determined.

The sequencing here drew on CD4+ or CD8+ T cells sorted from blood, taken in a trial of the OX40 agonist ivuxolimab. This receptor was obtained from an adult with an advanced solid tumor such as melanoma, head and neck, liver or kidney cancer. J is TRBJ2-2 and V is TRBV7-9; D is unresolved. The CDR3 loop is CASSPGELFF. The CDR3 bases are TGTGCCAGCAGCCCCGGGGAGCTGTTTTTT.